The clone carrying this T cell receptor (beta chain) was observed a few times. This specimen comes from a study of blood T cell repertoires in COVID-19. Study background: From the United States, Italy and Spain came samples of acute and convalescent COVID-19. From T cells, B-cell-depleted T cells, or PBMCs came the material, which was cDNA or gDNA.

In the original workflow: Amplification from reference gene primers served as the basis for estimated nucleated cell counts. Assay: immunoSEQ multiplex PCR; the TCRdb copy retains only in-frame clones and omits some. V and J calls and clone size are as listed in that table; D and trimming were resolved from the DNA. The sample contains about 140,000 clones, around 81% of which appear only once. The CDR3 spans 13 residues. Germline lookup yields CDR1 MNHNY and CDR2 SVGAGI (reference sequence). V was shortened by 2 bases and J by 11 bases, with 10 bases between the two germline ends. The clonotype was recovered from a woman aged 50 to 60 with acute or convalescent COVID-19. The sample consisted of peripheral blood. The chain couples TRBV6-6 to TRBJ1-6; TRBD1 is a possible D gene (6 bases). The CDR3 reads CASSYAGDTPLHF. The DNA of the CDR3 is TGTGCCAGCAGTTACGCAGGGGATACACCCCTCCACTTT.